This T cell receptor (beta chain) derives from a study of cytomegalovirus exposure and HLA in healthy donors. Overall study results and limits: Among donors in an Asian-associated ancestry cluster, a later analysis reportedly found fewer N-insertions than the roughly 700-donor mean. An analysis that came later showed most CMV-associated TCR beta chains appearing HLA-restricted.

For this clone: Its antigen is currently unknown.

Researchers ran the PCR with 60 Vbeta and 13 Jbeta primers. The method was immunoSEQ multiplex PCR; TCRdb's version includes in-frame clones alone and lacks a portion of them. The table includes approximately 150,000 clones, 75% to 85% detected once. Germline CDR1 and CDR2: MNHNY and SVGAGI (reference sequence). V was trimmed by 6 bases and J by 11 bases, leaving 20 bases between them. There are 14 residues in the CDR3. The specimen was PBMCs. The chain joins TRBV6-6 to TRBJ1-5; tentative D call: TRBD1 (5 bases). The TCR originated in a woman aged 25-40 years in good health and CMV-seropositive. CDR3 DNA: TGTGCCAGCAGACCCGACACAGACAGCGGGTCCCAGCATTTT. This sequence encodes CASRPDTDSGSQHF.